These 20 T cell receptor beta chains were all obtained from the same sample, sequenced in a study of blood T cell repertoires in COVID-19. Profiling relied on immunoSEQ multiplex PCR, and the TCRdb table lists in-frame clones only, not all of them. The sample carries some 93,000 clones, approximately 86% recorded once. The sample consisted of peripheral blood. The origin of the receptors is an elderly woman with acute or convalescent COVID-19.

This clone was recorded only once. The V call is TRBV11-3, the J call TRBJ2-7, with 7 bases aligning to TRBD2. V lost 5 bases, J lost 3 bases, and 7 bases stayed unmatched. The CDR3 contains 14 residues. CDR1 SGHNT and CDR2 YENEEA come from the germline V gene. The CDR3 reads CASSHAGEVYEQYF. The CDR3 region has the DNA TGTGCCAGCAGCCATGCGGGGGAGGTCTACGAGCAGTACTTC.

This chain uses TRBV9 with TRBJ2-1; possibly TRBD1 for D (5 bases). CDR1 and CDR2 from the germline V gene are SGDLS and YYNGEE. This CDR3 is built from 15 residues. Trimming took off 3 bases at V and 7 bases at J, with 17 bases between the two ends. The chain's CDR3 is CASSEGLFPTNEQFF. The CDR3 nucleotides read TGTGCCAGCAGCGAGGGGCTATTCCCTACAAATGAGCAGTTCTTC.

V and J are TRBV28 and TRBJ2-7; D might be TRBD2 (5 bases). This CDR3 has 14 residues. V dropped 3 bases and J dropped 1 base, with 10 bases sitting between them. Germline V CDR1 and CDR2: MDHEN, SYDVKM. The CDR3 is CASSFYGDSYEQYF. CDR3 bases: TGTGCCAGCAGTTTTTACGGGGATTCCTACGAGCAGTACTTC.

This chain's CDR3 is CASRIRGRDEQYF. Written as DNA, the CDR3 is TGTGCCAGCAGGATCAGGGGGCGAGACGAGCAGTACTTC. J is TRBJ2-7 and V is TRBV11-3; 8 bases map to TRBD1. The germline V gene encodes CDR1 SGHNT and CDR2 YENEEA. This CDR3 is built from 13 residues. Losses at the gene ends were 6 bases for V and 5 bases for J; bases not matched to a gene: 6.

V and J are TRBV28 and TRBJ1-5; no clear D gene. The CDR3 sequence is 10 residues long. Trimming removed 8 bases from V and 5 bases from J, with 4 bases in between. Germline CDR1 MDHEN, CDR2 SYDVKM. The CDR3 protein is CASSDQPQHF. In nucleotides, the CDR3 is TGTGCCAGCTCCGATCAGCCCCAGCATTTT.

This clone was detected only once. The genes are TRBV3-1 (or the pseudogene TRBV3-2) and TRBJ2-7; 9 nucleotides line up with TRBD1. Trimming cost V 3 bases and J 7 bases; bases outside gene matches: 13. The CDR3 runs to 16 residues. Per germline, CDR1 LGHDT and CDR2 YNNKEL (reference sequence). The CDR3 DNA is TGTGCCAGCAGCCAGGGGTCCGGGACAGGGACAGGAGAGCAGTACTTC. Translation gives CASSQGSGTGTGEQYF.

V usage is TRBV18 and J usage is TRBJ2-7, with 15 positions matching TRBD2. In germline, CDR1 is KGHSH, CDR2 LQKENI. V shed 3 bases and J 3 bases; nucleotides not matched to a gene: 6. The length of the CDR3 is 17 residues. This chain's CDR3 is CASSPSGLAGGVYEQYF. CDR3 nucleotide sequence: TGTGCCAGCTCACCTTCTGGACTAGCGGGGGGGGTCTACGAGCAGTACTTC.

V usage is TRBV5-1 and J usage is TRBJ2-7; TRBD2 matches at 9 bases. This CDR3 spans 17 amino acids. V lost 2 bases to trimming and J lost 7 bases; unmatched junction nucleotides: 16. Germline values: CDR1 SGHRS, CDR2 YFSETQ. This chain's CDR3 is CASSLDFPGLATREQYF. In DNA, the CDR3 is TGCGCCAGCAGCTTAGACTTCCCGGGACTAGCCACGCGTGAGCAGTACTTC.

The CDR3, as DNA: TGTGCCAGCTCACCGGGGGGGAATGAAAAACTGTTTTTT. This encodes CASSPGGNEKLFF. The J gene is TRBJ1-4, the V gene TRBV18, with D possibly TRBD1 on 5 matching bases. V lost 3 bases to trimming and J lost 5 bases, with 7 bases between them. Germline V gene sequence: CDR1 KGHSH, CDR2 LQKENI. The CDR3 has 13 residues.

This sequence joins TRBV11-2 and TRBJ2-1; D perhaps matches TRBD1 (6 bases). The CDR3 length is 17 residues. V gave up 5 bases and J gave up 4 bases, with 21 bases separating them. Germline CDR1 reads SGHAT; CDR2 reads FQNNGV. This CDR3 is CASSLLVGQGRYNEQFF. The CDR3 DNA reads TGTGCCAGCAGCCTCTTAGTTGGGCAGGGGCGTTACAATGAGCAGTTCTTC.

J is TRBJ2-7 and V is TRBV4-1; TRBD2 agrees at 12 bases. Trimming took 5 bases from V and 3 from J; bases not matched to a gene: 5. Looked up from germline, CDR1 is MGHRA and CDR2 is YSYEKL. The CDR3 consists of 15 residues. CDR3 in amino acids: CASSRTSGALYEQYF. The CDR3 DNA sequence: TGCGCCAGCAGCAGGACTAGCGGGGCCCTCTACGAGCAGTACTTC.

This clone was observed a few times. The CDR3 DNA reads as TGTGCCATCCTAGATCCGGGACAGGGCACTGAAGCTTTCTTT. Its protein is CAILDPGQGTEAFF. This rearrangement joins TRBV10-3 to TRBJ1-1; 9 positions agree with TRBD1. V shed 8 bases, J shed 4 bases, and the junction held 8 bases outside the gene matches. The CDR3 loop spans 14 amino acids. Germline V lookup: CDR1 ENHRY, CDR2 SYGVKD.

The V gene is TRBV28, the J gene TRBJ1-5; perhaps TRBD1 as D (5 bases). Germline CDR1 reads MDHEN; CDR2 reads SYDVKM. The CDR3 is 16 amino acids. V was cut by 5 bases and J by 1 base, with 15 bases left in between. The CDR3 sequence is CASSDGGVGSNQPQHF. For the CDR3, the DNA is TGTGCCAGCAGTGACGGGGGAGTCGGGAGCAATCAGCCCCAGCATTTT.

The genes are TRBV6-6 and TRBJ2-7; 9 bases align to TRBD2. The V gene's germline CDR1 is MNHNY and CDR2 SVGAGI (reference sequence). CDR3 length: 12 amino acids. V dropped 7 bases and J dropped 7; count of bases not matched to a gene: 5. The CDR3 is CASTAGGWEQYF. Here the CDR3 DNA reads TGTGCCAGCACAGCGGGGGGTTGGGAGCAGTACTTC.

J is TRBJ2-1 and V is TRBV5-4, with D possibly TRBD2 on 5 matching bases. The CDR3 sequence is 13 residues long. In germline, CDR1 is SGHNT, CDR2 YYREEE (reference sequence). Trimming stripped 2 bases from V and 7 bases from J, with 10 bases between. The CDR3 spells CASSFSSRNEQFF. CDR3 coding DNA: TGTGCCAGCAGCTTTTCTAGCCGGAATGAGCAGTTCTTC.

This chain uses TRBV28 with TRBJ2-3; D possibly corresponds to TRBD1 (5 bases). CDR3 length equals 12 residues. Trimming took 2 bases from V and 5 from J, leaving 5 bases between them. CDR1 is MDHEN and CDR2 is SYDVKM in the germline V gene. CDR3 region: CASSLQGDTQYF. The CDR3, as DNA: TGTGCCAGCAGTTTACAGGGAGATACGCAGTATTTT.

CDR3 residues: CASSQQTAPLAEAFF. In DNA form, the CDR3 reads TGTGCCAGCAGCCAACAGACAGCCCCGTTGGCTGAAGCTTTCTTT. The V gene is TRBV14, the J gene TRBJ1-1; possibly TRBD1 for D (5 bases). CDR1 and CDR2 (germline): SGHDN, FVKESK. This CDR3 is 15 amino acids long. Trimming shortened V by 2 bases and J by 6 bases, and 16 bases separated the two germline ends.

This clone occurred once. The chain employs TRBV6-5 and TRBJ2-7, with TRBD1 matching 7 bases. V was clipped by 0 bases and J by 4 bases; unmatched bases: 6. Germline V gives CDR1 MNHEY, CDR2 SVGAGI. This CDR3 has 15 amino acids. The CDR3 region is CASSYSGTEVYEQYF. Written as DNA, the CDR3 is TGTGCCAGCAGTTACTCGGGGACAGAAGTATACGAGCAGTACTTC.

The chain is built from TRBV6-6 and TRBJ2-1; D might be TRBD2 (5 bases). Trimming took 7 bases from V and 1 from J, leaving 11 bases between them. The germline V gene has CDR1 MNHNY and CDR2 SVGAGI (reference sequence). There are 14 residues in the CDR3. CDR3 residues: CASIPGGSYNEQFF. In DNA form, the CDR3 reads TGTGCCAGCATTCCGGGCGGGTCCTACAATGAGCAGTTCTTC.

The genes are TRBV18 and TRBJ2-3; perhaps TRBD2 as D (6 bases). Germline V gene data show CDR1 as KGHSH and CDR2 as LQKENI. This CDR3 spans 15 amino acids. The V gene lost 2 bases and the J gene lost 0 bases, with 9 bases spanning the gap. CDR3 amino acids: CASSPAGGSTDTQYF. The CDR3 DNA follows: TGTGCCAGCTCACCAGCCGGGGGTAGCACAGATACGCAGTATTTT.